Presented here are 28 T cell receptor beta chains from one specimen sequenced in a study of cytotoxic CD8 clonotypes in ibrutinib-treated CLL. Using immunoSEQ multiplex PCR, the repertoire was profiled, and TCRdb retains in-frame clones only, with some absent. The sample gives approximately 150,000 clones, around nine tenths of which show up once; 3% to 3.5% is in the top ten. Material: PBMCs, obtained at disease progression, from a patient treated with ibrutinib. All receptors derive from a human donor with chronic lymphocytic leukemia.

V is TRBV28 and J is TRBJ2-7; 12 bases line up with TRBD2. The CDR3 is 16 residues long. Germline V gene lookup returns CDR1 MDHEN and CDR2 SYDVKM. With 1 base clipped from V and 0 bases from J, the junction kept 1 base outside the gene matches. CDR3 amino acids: CASSLSTSGSSYEQYF. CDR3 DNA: TGTGCCAGCAGTTTATCGACTAGCGGGAGCTCCTACGAGCAGTACTTC.

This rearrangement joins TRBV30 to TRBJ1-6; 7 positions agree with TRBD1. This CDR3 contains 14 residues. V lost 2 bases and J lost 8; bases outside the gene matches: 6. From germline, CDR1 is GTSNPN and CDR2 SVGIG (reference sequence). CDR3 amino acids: CAWSKGAGYSPLHF. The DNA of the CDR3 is TGTGCCTGGAGTAAGGGGGCAGGATATTCACCCCTCCACTTT.

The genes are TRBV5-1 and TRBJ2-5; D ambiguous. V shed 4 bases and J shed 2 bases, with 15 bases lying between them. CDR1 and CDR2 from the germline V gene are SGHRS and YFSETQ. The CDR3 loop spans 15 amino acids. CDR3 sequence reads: CASSIRPLVQETQYF. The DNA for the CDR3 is TGCGCCAGCAGCATTCGACCGTTGGTACAAGAGACCCAGTACTTC. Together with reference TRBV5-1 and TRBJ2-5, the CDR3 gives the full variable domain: KAGVTQTPRYLIKTRGQQVTLSCSPISGHRSVSWYQQTPGQGLQFLFEYFSETQRNKGNFPGRFSGRQFSNSRSEMNVSTLELGDSALYLCASSIRPLVQETQYFGPGTRLLVL.

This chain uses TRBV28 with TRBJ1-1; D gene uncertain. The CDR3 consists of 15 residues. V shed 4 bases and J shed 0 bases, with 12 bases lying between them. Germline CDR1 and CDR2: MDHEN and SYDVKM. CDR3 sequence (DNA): TGTGCCAGCAGTTCGTTTGCGGGGATGAACACTGAAGCTTTCTTT. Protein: CASSSFAGMNTEAFF. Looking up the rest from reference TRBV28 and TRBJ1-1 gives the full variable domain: DVKVTQSSRYLVKRTGEKVFLECVQDMDHENMFWYRQDPGLGLRLIYFSYDVKMKEKGDIPEGYSVSREKKERFSLILESASTNQTSMYLCASSSFAGMNTEAFFGQGTRLTVV.

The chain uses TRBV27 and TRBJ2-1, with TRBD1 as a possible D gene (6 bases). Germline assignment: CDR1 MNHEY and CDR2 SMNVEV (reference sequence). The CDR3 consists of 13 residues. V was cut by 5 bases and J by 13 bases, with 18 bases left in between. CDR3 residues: CASSMYRARLQFF. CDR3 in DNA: TGTGCCAGCAGTATGTACAGGGCACGGCTCCAGTTCTTC.

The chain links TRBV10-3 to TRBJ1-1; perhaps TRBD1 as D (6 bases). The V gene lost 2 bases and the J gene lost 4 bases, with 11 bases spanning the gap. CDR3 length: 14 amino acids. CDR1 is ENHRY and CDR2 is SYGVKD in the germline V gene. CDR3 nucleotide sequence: TGTGCCATCAGTGAGCAGGGGTTCGCCACTGAAGCTTTCTTT. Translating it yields CAISEQGFATEAFF.

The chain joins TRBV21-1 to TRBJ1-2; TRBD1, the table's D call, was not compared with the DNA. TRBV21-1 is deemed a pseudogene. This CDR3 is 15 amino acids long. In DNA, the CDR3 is TGTGCCAGCAGCAGCAACAGGGCCCCTAACTATGGCTACACCTTC. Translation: CASSSNRAPNYGYTF.

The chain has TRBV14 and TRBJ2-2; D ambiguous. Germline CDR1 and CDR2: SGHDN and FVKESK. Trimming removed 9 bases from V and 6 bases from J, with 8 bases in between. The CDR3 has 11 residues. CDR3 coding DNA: TGTGCCAGTCGTGAGGCCGGGGAGCTGTTTTTT. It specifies CASREAGELFF.

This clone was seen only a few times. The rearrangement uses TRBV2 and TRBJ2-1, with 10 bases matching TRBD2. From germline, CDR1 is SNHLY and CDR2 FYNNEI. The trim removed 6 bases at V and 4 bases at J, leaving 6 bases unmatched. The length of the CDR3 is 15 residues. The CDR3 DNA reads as TGTGCCAGCAGCGCTACTAGCGGGGCTTACAATGAGCAGTTCTTC. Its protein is CASSATSGAYNEQFF.

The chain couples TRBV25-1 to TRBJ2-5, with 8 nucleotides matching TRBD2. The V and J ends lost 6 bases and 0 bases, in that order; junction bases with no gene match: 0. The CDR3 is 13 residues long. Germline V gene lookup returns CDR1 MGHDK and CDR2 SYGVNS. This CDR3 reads CASRGLDQETQYF. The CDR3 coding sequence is TGTGCCAGCAGGGGACTAGACCAAGAGACCCAGTACTTC.

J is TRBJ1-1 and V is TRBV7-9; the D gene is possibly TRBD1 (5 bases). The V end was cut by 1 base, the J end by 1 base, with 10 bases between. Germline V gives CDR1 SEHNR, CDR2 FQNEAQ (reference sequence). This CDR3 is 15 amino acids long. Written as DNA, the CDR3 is TGTGCCAGCAGCTTAGTGGGGACGGGGAACACTGAAGCTTTCTTT. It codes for CASSLVGTGNTEAFF.

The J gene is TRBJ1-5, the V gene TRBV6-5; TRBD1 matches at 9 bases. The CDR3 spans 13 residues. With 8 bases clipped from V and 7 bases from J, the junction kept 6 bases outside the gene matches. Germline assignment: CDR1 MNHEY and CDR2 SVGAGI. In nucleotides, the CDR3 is TGTGCCAGCTGTGGACAGGGGCGGCAGCCCCAGCATTTT. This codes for CASCGQGRQPQHF.

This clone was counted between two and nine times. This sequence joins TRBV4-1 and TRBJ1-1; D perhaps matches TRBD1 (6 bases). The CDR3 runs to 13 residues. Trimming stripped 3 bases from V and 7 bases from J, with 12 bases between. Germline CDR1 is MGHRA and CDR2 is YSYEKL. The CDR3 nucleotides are TGCGCCAGCAGCCAGGGGGACAACTATGAAGCTTTCTTT. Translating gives CASSQGDNYEAFF.

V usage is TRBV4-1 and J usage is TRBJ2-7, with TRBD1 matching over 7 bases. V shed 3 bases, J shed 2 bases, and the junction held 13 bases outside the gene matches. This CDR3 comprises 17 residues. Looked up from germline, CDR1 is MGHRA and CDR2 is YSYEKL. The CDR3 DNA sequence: TGCGCCAGCAGCCAGGGGCCCGGACAGGACTTTCCCTACGAGCAGTACTTC. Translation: CASSQGPGQDFPYEQYF.

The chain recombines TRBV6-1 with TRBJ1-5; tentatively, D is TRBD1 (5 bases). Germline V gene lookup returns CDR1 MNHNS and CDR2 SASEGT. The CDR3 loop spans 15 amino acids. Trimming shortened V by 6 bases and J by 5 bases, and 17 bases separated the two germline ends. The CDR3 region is CASRPGGPGDQPQHF. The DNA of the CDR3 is TGTGCCAGCAGACCTGGTGGGCCGGGGGATCAGCCCCAGCATTTT.

The CDR3 loop is CASTLGRANEKLFF. In nucleotides, the CDR3 is TGTGCCAGCACCCTGGGGAGGGCGAATGAAAAACTGTTTTTT. The chain carries TRBV7-2 and TRBJ1-4; D gene uncertain. The CDR3 is 14 amino acids. Trimming pared 7 bases from V and 5 bases from J, leaving 14 bases between. Per the germline V gene, CDR1 is SGHTA and CDR2 is FQGNSA.

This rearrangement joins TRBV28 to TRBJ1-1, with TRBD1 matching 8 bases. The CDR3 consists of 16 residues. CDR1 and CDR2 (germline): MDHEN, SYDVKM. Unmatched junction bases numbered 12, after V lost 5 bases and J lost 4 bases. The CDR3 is CASSLKTGAGGTEAFF. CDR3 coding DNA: TGTGCCAGCAGTCTGAAGACAGGGGCGGGTGGCACTGAAGCTTTCTTT.

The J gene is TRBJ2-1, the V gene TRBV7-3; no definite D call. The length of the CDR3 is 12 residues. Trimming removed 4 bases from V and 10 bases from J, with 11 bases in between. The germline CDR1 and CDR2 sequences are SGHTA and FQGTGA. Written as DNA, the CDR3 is TGTGCCAGCAGCTCTAACACACAGGAGCAGTTCTTC. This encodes CASSSNTQEQFF.

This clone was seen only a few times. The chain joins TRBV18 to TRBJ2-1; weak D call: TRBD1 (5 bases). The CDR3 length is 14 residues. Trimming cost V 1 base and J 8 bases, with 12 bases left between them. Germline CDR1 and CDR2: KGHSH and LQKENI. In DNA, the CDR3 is TGTGCCAGCTCACCACTCCAGGGTCGGGATGAGCAGTTCTTC. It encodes CASSPLQGRDEQFF.

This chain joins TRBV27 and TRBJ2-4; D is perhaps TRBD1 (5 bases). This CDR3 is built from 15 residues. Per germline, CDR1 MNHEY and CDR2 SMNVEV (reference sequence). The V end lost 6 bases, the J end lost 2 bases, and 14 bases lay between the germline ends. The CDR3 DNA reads TGTGCCAGCAGCCCCCAACAGGATACCAAAAACATTCAGTACTTC. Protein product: CASSPQQDTKNIQYF.

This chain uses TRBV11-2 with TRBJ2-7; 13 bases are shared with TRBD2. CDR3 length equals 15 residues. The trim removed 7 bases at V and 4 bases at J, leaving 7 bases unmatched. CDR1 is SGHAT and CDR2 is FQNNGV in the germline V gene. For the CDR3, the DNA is TGTGCCAGCACCGGAGGGACTAGCGGGGAGTACGAGCAGTACTTC. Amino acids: CASTGGTSGEYEQYF.

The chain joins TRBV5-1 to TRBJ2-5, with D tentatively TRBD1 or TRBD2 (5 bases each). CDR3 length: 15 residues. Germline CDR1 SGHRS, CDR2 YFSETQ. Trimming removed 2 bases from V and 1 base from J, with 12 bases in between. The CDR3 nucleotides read TGCGCCAGCAGCTTTACCCCAGGGACCCAAGAGACCCAGTACTTC. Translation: CASSFTPGTQETQYF.

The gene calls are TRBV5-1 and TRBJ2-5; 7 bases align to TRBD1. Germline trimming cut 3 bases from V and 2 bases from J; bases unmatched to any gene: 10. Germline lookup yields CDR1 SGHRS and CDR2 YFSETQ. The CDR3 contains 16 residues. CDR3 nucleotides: TGCGCCAGCAGCTGGGCCACCGGGACAGTACAAGAGACCCAGTACTTC. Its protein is CASSWATGTVQETQYF.

The CDR3, as DNA: TGCAGCGCGCGGGACATCGCCTCCTACAATGAGCAGTTCTTC. Translating it yields CSARDIASYNEQFF. V gene TRBV29-1 combines with J gene TRBJ2-1; D might be TRBD1 or TRBD2, each matching 6 bases. The CDR3 extends over 14 amino acids. The germline CDR1 and CDR2 sequences are SQVTM and ANQGSEA. Trimming took 7 bases from V and 0 from J, leaving 13 bases between them.

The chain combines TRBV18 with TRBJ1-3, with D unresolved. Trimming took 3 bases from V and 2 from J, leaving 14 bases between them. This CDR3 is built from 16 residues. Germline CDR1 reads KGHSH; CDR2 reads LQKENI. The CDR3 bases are TGTGCCAGCTCACCGTGGCAGGCCGATGCTGGAAACACCATATATTTT. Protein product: CASSPWQADAGNTIYF.

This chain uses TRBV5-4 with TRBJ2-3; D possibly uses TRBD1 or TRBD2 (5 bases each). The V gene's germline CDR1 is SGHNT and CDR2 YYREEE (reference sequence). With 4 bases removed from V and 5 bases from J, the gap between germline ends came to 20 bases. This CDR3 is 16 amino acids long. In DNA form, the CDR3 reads TGTGCCAGCAGCCCAACACGCGGGCCTGGGGGAGATACGCAGTATTTT. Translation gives CASSPTRGPGGDTQYF.

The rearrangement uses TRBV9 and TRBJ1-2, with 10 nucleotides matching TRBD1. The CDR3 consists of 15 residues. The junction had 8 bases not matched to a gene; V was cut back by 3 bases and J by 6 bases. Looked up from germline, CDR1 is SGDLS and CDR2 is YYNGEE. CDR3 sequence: CASSAADRGQNGYTF. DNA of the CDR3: TGTGCCAGCAGCGCGGCCGACAGGGGGCAGAATGGCTACACCTTC. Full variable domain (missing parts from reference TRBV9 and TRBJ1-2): DSGVTQTPKHLITATGQRVTLRCSPRSGDLSVYWYQQSLDQGLQFLIQYYNGEERAKGNILERFSAQQFPDLHSELNLSSLELGDSALYFCASSAADRGQNGYTFGSGTRLTVV.

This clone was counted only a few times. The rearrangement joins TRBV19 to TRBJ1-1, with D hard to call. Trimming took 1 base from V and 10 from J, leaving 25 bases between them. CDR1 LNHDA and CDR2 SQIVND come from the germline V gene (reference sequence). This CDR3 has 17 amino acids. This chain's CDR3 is CASSIGRNGRIFGRAFF. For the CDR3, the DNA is TGTGCCAGTAGTATAGGCCGGAACGGAAGGATCTTCGGGAGAGCTTTCTTT.